These 20 T cell receptor beta chains share one sample of origin, sequenced in a study of shared clonotypes between healthy human individuals. Profiled with immunoSEQ multiplex PCR; TCRdb holds only in-frame clones, not every one. The sample includes roughly 2.4 million clones, approximately 94% of them seen just once. Sequenced input: naive CD4+ T cells sorted from blood. Documented subset: CD45RA+ positively selected. The receptor source for this set is a man aged 18 to 29 in good health.

This sequence joins TRBV4-1 and TRBJ2-7; D is uncertain. The CDR3 runs 15 residues. V was pared by 0 bases and J by 2 bases, with 11 bases between. Germline CDR1 is MGHRA and CDR2 is YSYEKL. The CDR3 loop is CASSQDGRGTYEQYF. CDR3 DNA: TGCGCCAGCAGCCAAGATGGCCGAGGAACCTACGAGCAGTACTTC.

The V and J genes are TRBV5-4 and TRBJ2-3; 9 bases are shared with TRBD2. The CDR3 sequence is 15 residues long. Germline-derived CDR1 and CDR2 are SGHNT and YYREEE (reference sequence). The V segment lost 1 base and the J segment 4 bases; nucleotides outside the gene matches: 4. In DNA form, the CDR3 reads TGTGCCAGCAGCTTGACTAGCGGGCCCGCAGATACGCAGTATTTT. Translated, it gives CASSLTSGPADTQYF.

The chain combines TRBV5-6 with TRBJ2-5; D unresolved. Trimming took 3 bases from V and 4 from J, leaving 4 bases between them. CDR1 and CDR2 (germline): SGHDT, YYEEEE. This CDR3 is 11 amino acids long. The CDR3 DNA sequence: TGTGCCAGCAGCTCGACAGAGACCCAGTACTTC. Its translation is CASSSTETQYF.

Written as DNA, the CDR3 is TGTGCCAGCAGCTTACGTGCGGCGGTTTCCTACGAGCAGTACTTC. Translated: CASSLRAAVSYEQYF. This chain connects TRBV7-2 to TRBJ2-7; D is ambiguous. The V and J ends lost 2 bases and 1 base respectively, with 12 bases between them. This CDR3 is built from 15 residues. Germline CDR1 is SGHTA and CDR2 is FQGNSA.

About this clone: The same CDR3 can be traced to other DNA sequences in this sample. V and J are TRBV18 and TRBJ2-5; weak D call: TRBD2 (6 bases). The CDR3 runs 13 residues. With 4 bases removed from V and 2 bases from J, the gap between germline ends came to 8 bases. Per the germline V gene, CDR1 is KGHSH and CDR2 is LQKENI. The CDR3 here is CASSRGEQETQYF. As DNA, the CDR3 is TGTGCCAGCTCACGGGGGGAGCAAGAGACCCAGTACTTC.

The chain joins TRBV28 to TRBJ1-6, with D possibly matching TRBD1 (5 bases). Germline CDR1 and CDR2: MDHEN and SYDVKM. The CDR3 runs 14 residues. Between the trimmed V and J ends, which lost 5 bases and 9 bases, there was a span of 14 bases. As DNA, the CDR3 is TGTGCCAGCAGTCAGCAGGGACGATCTTCACCCCTCCACTTT. Translating it yields CASSQQGRSSPLHF.

The gene calls are TRBV4-3 and TRBJ1-1; a weak D match, TRBD1 (6 bases). The CDR3 contains 18 residues. Germline lookup yields CDR1 LGHNA and CDR2 YSLEER. V lost 1 base and J lost 7, with 25 bases in between. The CDR3 here is CASSQASNRVLSLLEAFF. The DNA of the CDR3 is TGCGCCAGCAGCCAAGCCTCCAACAGGGTGCTGAGTCTTCTTGAAGCTTTCTTT.

This chain connects TRBV11-3 to TRBJ2-2, with a possible D match to TRBD1 (7 bases). The germline V and J ends were trimmed by 7 bases and 1 base, with 16 bases remaining between them. This CDR3 is built from 16 residues. The V gene's germline CDR1 is SGHNT and CDR2 YENEEA. Here the CDR3 DNA reads TGTGCCAGCACTGCAGGGGGGCCAGGGAACACCGGGGAGCTGTTTTTT. Translated: CASTAGGPGNTGELFF.

J is TRBJ1-4 and V is TRBV7-9; 8 bases fit TRBD1. CDR3 size: 14 residues. Germline V gene data show CDR1 as SEHNR and CDR2 as FQNEAQ (reference sequence). After removal of 5 bases from V and 7 bases from J, the junction contained 6 bases not matched to a gene. The DNA for the CDR3 is TGTGCCAGCAGCATGGCAGGGGGCTCTGAAAAACTGTTTTTT. Its protein product is CASSMAGGSEKLFF.

The rearrangement joins TRBV6-4 to TRBJ1-1, with D maybe TRBD1 (6 bases). The CDR3 sequence is 15 residues long. Germline V CDR1 and CDR2: MRHNA, SNTAGT. V lost 4 bases to trimming and J lost 3 bases, with 15 bases between them. The CDR3 DNA is TGTGCCAGCAGTGCTTCGGACAGCCGGGACACTGAAGCTTTCTTT. Its translation is CASSASDSRDTEAFF.

The CDR3 here is CASTRDARSGNTIYF. CDR3 bases: TGTGCCAGCACCCGGGACGCCCGCTCTGGAAACACCATATATTTT. The chain joins TRBV6-5 to TRBJ1-3; D is perhaps TRBD1 (5 bases). Germline-derived CDR1 and CDR2 are MNHEY and SVGAGI. V dropped 7 bases and J dropped 0 bases, with 13 bases sitting between them. This CDR3 region has 15 residues.

For the CDR3, the DNA is TGTGCCAGCAGTTACGGAAATGATGGCACAGATACGCAGTATTTT. Translated: CASSYGNDGTDTQYF. This chain uses TRBV6-5 with TRBJ2-3, with D hard to call. The CDR3 spans 15 residues. Per the germline V gene, CDR1 is MNHEY and CDR2 is SVGAGI. V was pared by 2 bases and J by 1 base, with 10 bases between.

The chain combines TRBV6-5 with TRBJ2-1; 7 positions match TRBD2. Germline V CDR1 and CDR2: MNHEY, SVGAGI. The CDR3 totals 15 residues. Trimming took 6 bases from V and 0 from J; bases not matched to a gene: 5. As DNA, the CDR3 is TGTGCCAGCAGGGAGCGGGGACTCTCCTACAATGAGCAGTTCTTC. It codes for CASRERGLSYNEQFF.

This clone appeared once. The chain carries TRBV5-1 and TRBJ1-2, with D unresolved. Trimming cost V 1 base and J 1 base, with 11 bases left between them. CDR1 and CDR2 (germline): SGHRS, YFSETQ. The CDR3 has 15 residues. CDR3 DNA sequence: TGCGCCAGCAGCTTGACTTTCCTTTTTAACTATGGCTACACCTTC. Protein product: CASSLTFLFNYGYTF.

V usage is TRBV28 and J usage is TRBJ1-3; perhaps TRBD1 as D (5 bases). The CDR3 sequence is 13 residues long. V lost 4 bases and J lost 3, with 7 bases in between. CDR1 is MDHEN, CDR2 SYDVKM, per germline. The CDR3, as DNA: TGTGCCAGCAGTTGGGACGGTGGAAACACCATATATTTT. Residues: CASSWDGGNTIYF. The variable domain in full, with the rest retrieved from reference TRBV28 and TRBJ1-3, is DVKVTQSSRYLVKRTGEKVFLECVQDMDHENMFWYRQDPGLGLRLIYFSYDVKMKEKGDIPEGYSVSREKKERFSLILESASTNQTSMYLCASSWDGGNTIYFGEGSWLTVV.

A note on this clone: Additional DNA sequences in this sample encode the identical CDR3. V is TRBV30 and J is TRBJ1-1, with 8 bases identical to TRBD1. CDR1 GTSNPN and CDR2 SVGIG come from the germline V gene (reference sequence). The CDR3 extends over 14 amino acids. V shed 8 bases and J 5 bases; nucleotides not matched to a gene: 13. The CDR3 spells CARTAGQGGTEAFF. CDR3 in DNA: TGTGCCCGGACGGCCGGACAGGGTGGAACTGAAGCTTTCTTT. The variable domain in full, completed from reference TRBV30 and TRBJ1-1, reads SQTIHQWPATLVQPVGSPLSLECTVEGTSNPNLYWYRQAAGRGLQLLFYSVGIGQISSEVPQNLSASRPQDRQFILSSKKLLLSDSGFYLCARTAGQGGTEAFFGQGTRLTVV.

CDR3 in DNA: TGTGCCTGGTTGAAGGGTATTAACTGGAGTCAAGAGACCCAGTACTTC. It translates to CAWLKGINWSQETQYF. The chain carries TRBV30 and TRBJ2-5, with D uncertain. Germline V gene data show CDR1 as GTSNPN and CDR2 as SVGIG (reference sequence). The CDR3 is made up of 16 amino acids. V lost 5 bases, J lost 2 bases, and 21 bases lay in between.

The V call is TRBV5-1, the J call TRBJ2-1; the D gene is possibly TRBD1 (6 bases). Between the trimmed V and J ends, which lost 4 bases and 3 bases, there was a span of 11 bases. CDR3 size: 14 residues. Germline lookup yields CDR1 SGHRS and CDR2 YFSETQ. The DNA for the CDR3 is TGCGCCAGCAGCCGCGACAGGAGCTACAATGAGCAGTTCTTC. This sequence encodes CASSRDRSYNEQFF.

The rearrangement links TRBV19 to TRBJ1-5; D is possibly TRBD1 (5 bases). The length of the CDR3 is 14 residues. The ends were cut back, 6 bases at V and 3 bases at J, with 12 bases in the middle. From germline, CDR1 is LNHDA and CDR2 SQIVND (reference sequence). CDR3 DNA: TGTGCCAGTAGGCGAGGGGAAAACAATCAGCCCCAGCATTTT. Encoded protein: CASRRGENNQPQHF.

The chain employs TRBV9 and TRBJ1-1, with D perhaps matching TRBD1 (6 bases). Per germline, CDR1 SGDLS and CDR2 YYNGEE. The CDR3 is 15 amino acids. The V gene lost 0 bases and the J gene lost 5 bases, with 14 bases spanning the gap. CDR3 amino acids: CASSVDGRGRTEAFF. The CDR3 nucleotides are TGTGCCAGCAGCGTAGATGGCAGGGGAAGGACTGAAGCTTTCTTT. Full variable domain (remainder filled in from reference TRBV9 and TRBJ1-1): DSGVTQTPKHLITATGQRVTLRCSPRSGDLSVYWYQQSLDQGLQFLIQYYNGEERAKGNILERFSAQQFPDLHSELNLSSLELGDSALYFCASSVDGRGRTEAFFGQGTRLTVV.